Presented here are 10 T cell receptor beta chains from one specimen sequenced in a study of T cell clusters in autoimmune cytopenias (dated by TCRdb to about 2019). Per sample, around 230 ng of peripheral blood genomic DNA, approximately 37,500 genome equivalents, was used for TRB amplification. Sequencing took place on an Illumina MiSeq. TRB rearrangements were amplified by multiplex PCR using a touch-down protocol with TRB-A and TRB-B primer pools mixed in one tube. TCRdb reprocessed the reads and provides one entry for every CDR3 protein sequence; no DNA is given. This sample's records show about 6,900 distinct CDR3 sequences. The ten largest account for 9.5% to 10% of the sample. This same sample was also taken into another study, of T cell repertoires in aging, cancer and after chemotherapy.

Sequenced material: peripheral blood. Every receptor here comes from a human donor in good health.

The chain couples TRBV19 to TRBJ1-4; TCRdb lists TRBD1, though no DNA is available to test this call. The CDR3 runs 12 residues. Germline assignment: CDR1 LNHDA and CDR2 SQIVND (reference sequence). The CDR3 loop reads CASSMSTGKLFF.

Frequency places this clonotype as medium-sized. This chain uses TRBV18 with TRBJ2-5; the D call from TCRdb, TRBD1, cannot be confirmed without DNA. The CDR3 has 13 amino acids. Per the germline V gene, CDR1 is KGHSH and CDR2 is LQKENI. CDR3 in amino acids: CASYRGVQETQYF.

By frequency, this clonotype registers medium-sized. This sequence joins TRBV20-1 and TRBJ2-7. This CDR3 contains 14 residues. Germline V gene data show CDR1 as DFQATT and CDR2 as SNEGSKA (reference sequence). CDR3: CSARDRGEYYEQYF.

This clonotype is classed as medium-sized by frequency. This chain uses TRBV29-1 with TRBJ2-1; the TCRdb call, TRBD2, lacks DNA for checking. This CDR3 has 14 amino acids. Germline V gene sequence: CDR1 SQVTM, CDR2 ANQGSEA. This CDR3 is CSVPSGARKNEQFF.

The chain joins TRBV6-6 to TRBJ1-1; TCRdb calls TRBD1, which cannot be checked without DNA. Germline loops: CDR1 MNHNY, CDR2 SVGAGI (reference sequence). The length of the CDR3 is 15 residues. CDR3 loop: CASSYSGGENTEAFF.

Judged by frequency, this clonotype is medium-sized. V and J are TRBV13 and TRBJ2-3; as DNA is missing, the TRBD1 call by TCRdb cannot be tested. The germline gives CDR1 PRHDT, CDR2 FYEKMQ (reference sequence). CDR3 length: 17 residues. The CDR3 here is CASSLGPSQTGPDTQYF.

The CDR3 region is CASRGTVTDTQYF. This chain joins TRBV6-2 or TRBV6-3 and TRBJ2-3; no DNA is available, so the TRBD2 call from TCRdb remains unchecked. The germline gives CDR1 MNHEY, CDR2 SVGEGT. CDR3 length: 13 residues.

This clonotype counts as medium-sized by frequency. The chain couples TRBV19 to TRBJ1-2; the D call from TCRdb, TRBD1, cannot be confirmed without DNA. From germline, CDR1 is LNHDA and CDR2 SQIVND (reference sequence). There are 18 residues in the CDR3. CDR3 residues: CASSLTPLTGGKDYGYTF. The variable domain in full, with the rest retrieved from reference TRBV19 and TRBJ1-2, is DGGITQSPKYLFRKEGQNVTLSCEQNLNHDAMYWYRQDPGQGLRLIYYSQIVNDFQKGDIAEGYSVSREKKESFPLTVTSAQKNPTAFYLCASSLTPLTGGKDYGYTFGSGTRLTVV.

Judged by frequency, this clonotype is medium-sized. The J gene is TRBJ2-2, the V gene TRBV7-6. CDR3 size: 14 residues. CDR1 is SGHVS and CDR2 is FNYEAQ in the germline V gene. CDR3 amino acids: CASSGSTLTGELFF.

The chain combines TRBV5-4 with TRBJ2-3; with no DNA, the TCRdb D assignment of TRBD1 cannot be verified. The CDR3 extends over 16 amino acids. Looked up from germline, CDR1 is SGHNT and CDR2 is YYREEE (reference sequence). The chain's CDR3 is CASSPVGTGGLDTQYF.